The clone carrying this T cell receptor beta chain was seen a few times. The data were taken from a study of blood T cell repertoires in COVID-19. How the authors handled the data: It was from reference gene primer amplification that nucleated cell counts were estimated. Here immunoSEQ multiplex PCR was the method, and the copy in TCRdb shows in-frame clones only, minus some. That table gives V, J and clone size, and the DNA gave D and trimming. Among approximately 50,000 clones listed, about 82% were seen once. Sequenced: peripheral blood. This sequence was found in a woman of 80 years or more with acute or convalescent COVID-19.

The CDR3 bases are TGTGCCAGCCCCCTTCCGACAGGGAGGTTCCTAACAGTCTATGGCTACACCTTC. Residues: CASPLPTGRFLTVYGYTF. The chain recombines TRBV7-9 with TRBJ1-2; TRBD1 matches 7 bases. The CDR3 extends over 18 amino acids. J lost 4 bases, V lost 8 bases, and 22 bases had no gene match. Germline values: CDR1 SEHNR, CDR2 FQNEAQ (reference sequence).